Listed here are 2 T cell receptor beta chains from one sample, sequenced in a study of T cell repertoires in aging, cancer and after chemotherapy. TRB rearrangements spanning V, D and J were amplified using mixed TRB-A/B primers. A single record per CDR3 protein comes from TCRdb applying MiXCR to the multiplex PCR reads. The table shows fewer than 2,000 distinct CDR3 sequences, with about 50% occurring only once. Amplification of TCR beta used genomic DNA extracted from peripheral blood. The sequenced sample was blood. Receptor source: a human donor with a blood cancer.

This clonotype was seen a handful of times. The rearrangement links TRBV6-2 or TRBV6-3 to TRBJ1-4, with D perhaps TRBD1 (6 bases). Germline values: CDR1 MNHEY, CDR2 SVGEGT. The CDR3 is 18 amino acids. Trimming took 2 bases from V and 5 from J, leaving 21 bases between them. The CDR3 protein is CASSYVRDITQGNEKLFF. The CDR3 bases are TGTGCCAGCAGTTACGTGCGGGACATTACTCAAGGGAATGAAAAACTGTTTTTT.

V usage is TRBV6-1 and J usage is TRBJ2-3; D remains unclear. CDR3 length: 11 residues. The germline gives CDR1 MNHNS, CDR2 SASEGT. V gave up 1 base and J gave up 6 bases, with 2 bases separating them. The CDR3 here is CASSEEDTQYF. In DNA, the CDR3 is TGTGCCAGCAGTGAAGAGGATACGCAGTATTTT.